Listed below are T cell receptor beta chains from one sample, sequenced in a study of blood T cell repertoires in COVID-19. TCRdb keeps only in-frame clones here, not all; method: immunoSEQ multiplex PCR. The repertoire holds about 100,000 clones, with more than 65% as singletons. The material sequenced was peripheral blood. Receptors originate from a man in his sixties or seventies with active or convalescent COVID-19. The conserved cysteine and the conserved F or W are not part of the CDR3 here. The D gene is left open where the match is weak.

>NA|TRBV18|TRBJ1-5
ASSPAAQGPQH
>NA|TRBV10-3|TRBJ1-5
AISERRDSNQPQH
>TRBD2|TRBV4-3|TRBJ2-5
ASSRGLAGTTGTQY
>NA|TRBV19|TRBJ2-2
ASSLGGHTGELF
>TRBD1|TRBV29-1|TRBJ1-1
SVSWKGTVAEAF
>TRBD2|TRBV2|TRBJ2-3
ASRGLAGPDTQY
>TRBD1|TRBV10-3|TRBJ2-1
AISESRAGQGSNEQF
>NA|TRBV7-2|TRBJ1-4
ASSHSGKENEKLF
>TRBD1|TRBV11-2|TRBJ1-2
ASSLGQEVYGYT
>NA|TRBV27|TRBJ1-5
ASSLRGNQPQH
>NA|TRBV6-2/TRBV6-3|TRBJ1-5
ASSWGDNQPQH